This TCR beta chain is from a study of CD8 T cells in ankylosing spondylitis. Study results and caveats: Significant enrichment of disease-linked clones was reported in matched ankylosing spondylitis synovial fluid.

TCRdb redid the calling of the 5' RACE reads with MiXCR, one entry per CDR3 protein. This table holds a few hundred thousand distinct CDR3 sequences, around 20% found once. This CDR3 contains 15 residues. Germline CDR1 WNHNN, CDR2 SYGVQD (reference sequence). V was clipped by 3 bases and J by 3 bases; unmatched bases: 7. This clonotype was seen only a few times. What it binds is unknown. The receptor was derived from a male donor with ankylosing spondylitis or in good health (not recorded which). Sequencing input: blood, either unsorted or a sorted T cell fraction (not recorded which). The rearrangement links TRBV10-1 to TRBJ2-5, with TRBD1 matching 7 bases. The CDR3 loop reads CASSDPGTAKETQYF. DNA of the CDR3: TGCGCCAGCAGTGACCCCGGGACAGCAAAAGAGACCCAGTACTTC.